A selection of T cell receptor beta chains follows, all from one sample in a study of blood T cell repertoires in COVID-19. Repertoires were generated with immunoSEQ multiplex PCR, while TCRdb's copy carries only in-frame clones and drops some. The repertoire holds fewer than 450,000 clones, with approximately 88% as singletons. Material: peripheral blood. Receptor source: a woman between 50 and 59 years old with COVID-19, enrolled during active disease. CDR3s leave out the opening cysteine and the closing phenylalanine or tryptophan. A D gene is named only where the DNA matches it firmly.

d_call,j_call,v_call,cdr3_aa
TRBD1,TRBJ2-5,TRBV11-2,ASRRTGTVKETQY
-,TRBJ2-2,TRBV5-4,ASSITGWREDTGELF
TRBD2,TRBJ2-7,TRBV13,ASSATSGSYEQY
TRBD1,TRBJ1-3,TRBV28,ASSPGQIGNTIY
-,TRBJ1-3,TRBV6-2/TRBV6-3,ASSYGRRGNTIY
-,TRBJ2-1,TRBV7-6,ASSSTTGEGPYNEQF
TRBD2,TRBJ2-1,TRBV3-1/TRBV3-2,ASSQVLAGGDEQF
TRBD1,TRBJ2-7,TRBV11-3,ASSLAAGGDEQY
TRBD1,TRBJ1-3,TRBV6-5,ASTPDRGGYTIY
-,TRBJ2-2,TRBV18,ASSPSNTGELF
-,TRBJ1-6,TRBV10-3,AISDGDRDSPLH
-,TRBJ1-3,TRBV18,ASSLDGGDLSGNTIY
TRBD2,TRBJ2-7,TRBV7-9,ASTLSLSGGEQY
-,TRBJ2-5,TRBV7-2,ASGPEMGGTQY
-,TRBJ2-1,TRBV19,ASSRGVFEQF
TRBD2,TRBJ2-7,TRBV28,ASSPERGHYEQY